What follows describes a single TCR beta chain. The antigen this receptor binds is unknown. The input lacks base qualities; no much larger clone sits a single base away. V ends up 3 bases short and J 1 base short, with an unmatched junction base count of 2. The CDR3 numbers 14 residues from cysteine through phenylalanine. Just CDR3 DNA is preserved here, 42 bases in frame from base 1. CDR1 SEHNR and CDR2 FQNEAQ are derived from the germline V gene (reference sequence). This record comes from a study of blood T cell repertoires in COVID-19 (dated by TCRdb to 2018 to 2021). Broadly, across the study: Collaborator samples came from the United States, Italy and Spain and covered acute and convalescent phases of COVID-19. The repertoires were made available in a free public database intended to serve as a resource for research on the immune response to SARS-CoV-2. Deeply sampled blood TCRbeta repertoires from subjects exposed to, actively infected with, or recovered from COVID-19 were included in the dataset. Where HLA class I and class II types were available, the types were taken from metadata supplied by the sample provider, not from assay-based typing. The material from the prospective study consisted of cDNA or gDNA derived from T cells, B-cell-depleted T cells, or PBMCs. The sample metadata nearly always contained a de-identified subject ID, COVID-19 status, age in years and sex. The samples were drawn from two sources: the first 160 participants of the ongoing ImmuneRACE study, and 1,254 subjects contributed by 6 global collaborators. Here is what the overall study found, with its caveats: The amount of clinical and demographic metadata varied by source and participant and was provided uncurated.

Collaborating institutions collected whole blood in K2EDTA tubes following their own protocols. For TCRbeta analysis, collaborator samples were shipped as frozen whole blood, as isolated PBMCs, or as DNA extracted from either sample type. TCRbeta CDR3 regions were amplified from genomic DNA by means of the immunoSEQ Assay, a bias-controlled multiplex PCR. Per the source publication's procedure: The number of nucleated cells in each sample was estimated from the amplification of reference gene primers within the assay. To quantify the absolute abundance of each unique TCRbeta CDR3 rearrangement, sequence reads were collapsed and filtered. For each sample, productive Simpson clonality was calculated as the square root of Simpson's diversity index over productive rearrangements. Entries here come from immuneACCESS through TCRdb and include only in-frame sequences with V and J called. Some clones fail to appear in such tables; in the studies checked, an unresolved V gene covers under half of the shortfall, and the cause of the remainder is unknown. V and J calls and clone size are given by that table; D and trimming were obtained from the DNA. Present in this sample are fewer than 95,000 clones, approximately 80% of which were seen just once. The ten largest clones represent approximately 14% of the sample.

The TCR comes from a human donor in a cohort sampled during active COVID-19. Recombination connected TRBV7-9 to TRBJ1-1; 7 central nucleotides agree with TRBD1. The specimen was peripheral blood. The CDR3 region: CASSLRTGNTEAFF. The nucleotide sequence is TGTGCCAGCAGCTTGAGGACAGGGAACACTGAAGCTTTCTTT.